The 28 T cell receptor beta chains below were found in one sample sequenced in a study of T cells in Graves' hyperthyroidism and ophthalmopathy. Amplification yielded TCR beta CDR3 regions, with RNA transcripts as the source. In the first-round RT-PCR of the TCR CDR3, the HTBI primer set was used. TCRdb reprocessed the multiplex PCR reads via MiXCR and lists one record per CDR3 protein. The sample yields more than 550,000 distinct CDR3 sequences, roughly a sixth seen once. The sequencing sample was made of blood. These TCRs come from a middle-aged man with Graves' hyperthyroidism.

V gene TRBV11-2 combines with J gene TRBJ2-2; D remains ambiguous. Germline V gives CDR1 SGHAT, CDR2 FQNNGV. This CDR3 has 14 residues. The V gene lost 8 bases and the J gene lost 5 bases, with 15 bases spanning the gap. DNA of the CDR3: TGTGCCAGCGTGGGCCTCTTAGGGACCGGGGAGCTGTTTTTT. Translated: CASVGLLGTGELFF.

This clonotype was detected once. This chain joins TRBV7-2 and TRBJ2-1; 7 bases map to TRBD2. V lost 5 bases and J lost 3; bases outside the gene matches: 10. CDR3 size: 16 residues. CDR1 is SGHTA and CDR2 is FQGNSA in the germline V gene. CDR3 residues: CASSKPGLADYNEQFF. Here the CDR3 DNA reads TGTGCCAGCAGCAAACCGGGGCTAGCGGACTACAATGAGCAGTTCTTC.

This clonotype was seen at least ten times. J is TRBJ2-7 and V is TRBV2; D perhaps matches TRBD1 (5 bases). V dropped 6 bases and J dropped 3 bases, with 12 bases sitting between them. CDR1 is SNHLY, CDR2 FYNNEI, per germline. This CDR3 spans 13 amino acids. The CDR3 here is CASSFLGHYEQYF. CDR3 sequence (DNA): TGTGCCAGCAGCTTCCTTGGACACTACGAGCAGTACTTC.

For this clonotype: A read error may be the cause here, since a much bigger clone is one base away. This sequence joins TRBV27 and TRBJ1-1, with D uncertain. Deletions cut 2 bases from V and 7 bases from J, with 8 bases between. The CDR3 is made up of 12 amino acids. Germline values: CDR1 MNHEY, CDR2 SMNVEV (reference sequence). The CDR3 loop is CASSLGAREAFF. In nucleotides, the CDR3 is TGTGCCAGCAGTTTAGGCGCACGTGAAGCTTTCTTT.

CDR3 residues: CASSTSSGEIYNEQFF. CDR3 nucleotide sequence: TGTGCCAGCAGCACTTCTAGCGGAGAGATCTACAATGAGCAGTTCTTC. The gene calls are TRBV14 and TRBJ2-1; 7 bases agree with TRBD2. With 5 bases clipped from V and 3 bases from J, the junction kept 10 bases outside the gene matches. CDR3 length equals 16 residues. Germline V gene data show CDR1 as SGHDN and CDR2 as FVKESK.

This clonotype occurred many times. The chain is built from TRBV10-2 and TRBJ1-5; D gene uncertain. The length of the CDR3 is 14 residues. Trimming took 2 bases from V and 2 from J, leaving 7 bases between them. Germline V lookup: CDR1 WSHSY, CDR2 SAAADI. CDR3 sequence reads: CASSEVPGNQPQHF. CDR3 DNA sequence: TGCGCCAGCAGTGAGGTGCCGGGCAATCAGCCCCAGCATTTT.

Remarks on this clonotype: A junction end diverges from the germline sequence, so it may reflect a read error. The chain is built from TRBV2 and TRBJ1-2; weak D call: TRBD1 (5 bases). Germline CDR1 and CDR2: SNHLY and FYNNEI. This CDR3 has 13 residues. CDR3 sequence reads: CTSSGGAGYGYTF. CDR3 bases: TGTACCAGCAGTGGCGGGGCGGGCTATGGCTACACCTTC.

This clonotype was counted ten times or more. The CDR3 protein is CASSLMKNTEAFF. In DNA form, the CDR3 reads TGTGCCAGCAGCTTAATGAAGAACACTGAAGCTTTCTTT. The chain links TRBV7-2 to TRBJ1-1, with D unclear. Deletions cut 2 bases from V and 1 base from J, with 5 bases between. Germline CDR1 reads SGHTA; CDR2 reads FQGNSA. The CDR3 loop spans 13 amino acids.

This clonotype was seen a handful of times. The CDR3 sequence: CASSLAGANTDTQYF. The CDR3 nucleotides are TGTGCCAGCAGCTTAGCGGGGGCAAACACAGATACGCAGTATTTT. The gene calls are TRBV7-6 and TRBJ2-3; D might be TRBD1 (6 bases). V was pared by 0 bases and J by 2 bases, with 9 bases between. This CDR3 spans 15 amino acids. From germline, CDR1 is SGHVS and CDR2 FNYEAQ.

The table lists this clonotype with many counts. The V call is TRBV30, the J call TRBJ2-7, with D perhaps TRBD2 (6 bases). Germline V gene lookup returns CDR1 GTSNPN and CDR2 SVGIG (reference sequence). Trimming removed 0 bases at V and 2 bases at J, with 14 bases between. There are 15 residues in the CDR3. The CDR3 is CAWSVSGPRPYEQYF. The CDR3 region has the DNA TGTGCCTGGAGTGTAAGCGGGCCGCGCCCCTACGAGCAGTACTTC.

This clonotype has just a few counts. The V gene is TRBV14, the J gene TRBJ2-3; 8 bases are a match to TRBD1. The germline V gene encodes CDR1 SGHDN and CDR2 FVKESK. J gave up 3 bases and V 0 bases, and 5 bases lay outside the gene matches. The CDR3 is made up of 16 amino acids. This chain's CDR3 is CASSQDTGGTTDTQYF. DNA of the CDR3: TGTGCCAGCAGCCAAGATACAGGGGGTACGACAGATACGCAGTATTTT.

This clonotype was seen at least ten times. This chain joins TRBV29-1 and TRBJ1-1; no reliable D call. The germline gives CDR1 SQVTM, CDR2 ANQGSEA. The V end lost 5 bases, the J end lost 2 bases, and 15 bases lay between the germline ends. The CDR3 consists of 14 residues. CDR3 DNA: TGCAGCGTTCGGCTCCTCGGCCGAAACACTGAAGCTTTCTTT. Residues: CSVRLLGRNTEAFF.

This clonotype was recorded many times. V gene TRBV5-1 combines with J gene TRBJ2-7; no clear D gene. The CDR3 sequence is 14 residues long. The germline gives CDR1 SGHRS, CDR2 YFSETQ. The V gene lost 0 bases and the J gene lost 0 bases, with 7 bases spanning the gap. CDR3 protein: CASSLGSPSYEQYF. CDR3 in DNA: TGCGCCAGCAGCTTGGGCTCACCCTCCTACGAGCAGTACTTC.

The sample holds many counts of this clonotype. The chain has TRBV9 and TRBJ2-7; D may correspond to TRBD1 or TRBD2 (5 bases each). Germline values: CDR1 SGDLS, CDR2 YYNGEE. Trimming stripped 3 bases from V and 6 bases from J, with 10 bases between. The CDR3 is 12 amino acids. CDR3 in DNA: TGTGCCAGCAGCGCCTCAGGGAGCGAGCAGTACTTC. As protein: CASSASGSEQYF.

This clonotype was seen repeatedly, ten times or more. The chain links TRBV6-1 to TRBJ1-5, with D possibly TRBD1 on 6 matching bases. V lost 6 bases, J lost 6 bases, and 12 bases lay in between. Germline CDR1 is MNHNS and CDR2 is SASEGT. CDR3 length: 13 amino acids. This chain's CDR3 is CASRVGAGQPQHF. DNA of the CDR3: TGTGCCAGCAGGGTGGGGGCGGGTCAGCCCCAGCATTTT.

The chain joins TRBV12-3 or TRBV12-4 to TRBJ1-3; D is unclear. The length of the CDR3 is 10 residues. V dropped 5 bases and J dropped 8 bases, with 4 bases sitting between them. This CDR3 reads CASSQYTIYF. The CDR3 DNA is TGTGCCAGCAGTCAGTACACCATATATTTT.

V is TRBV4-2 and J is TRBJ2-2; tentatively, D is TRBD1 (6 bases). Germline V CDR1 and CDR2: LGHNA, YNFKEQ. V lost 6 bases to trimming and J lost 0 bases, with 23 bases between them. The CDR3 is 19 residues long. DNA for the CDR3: TGTGCCAGCAGGTCCGGGACAAAGCTAATTTCGACGAACACCGGGGAGCTGTTTTTT. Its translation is CASRSGTKLISTNTGELFF.

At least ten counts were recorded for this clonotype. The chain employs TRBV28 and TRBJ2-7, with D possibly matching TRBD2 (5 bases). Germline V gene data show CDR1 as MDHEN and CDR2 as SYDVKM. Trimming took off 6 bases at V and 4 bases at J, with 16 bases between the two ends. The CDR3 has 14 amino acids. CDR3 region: CASRLAPGSYEQYF. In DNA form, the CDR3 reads TGTGCCAGCAGGTTGGCCCCGGGGAGTTACGAGCAGTACTTC. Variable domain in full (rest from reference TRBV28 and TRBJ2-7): DVKVTQSSRYLVKRTGEKVFLECVQDMDHENMFWYRQDPGLGLRLIYFSYDVKMKEKGDIPEGYSVSREKKERFSLILESASTNQTSMYLCASRLAPGSYEQYFGPGTRLTVT.

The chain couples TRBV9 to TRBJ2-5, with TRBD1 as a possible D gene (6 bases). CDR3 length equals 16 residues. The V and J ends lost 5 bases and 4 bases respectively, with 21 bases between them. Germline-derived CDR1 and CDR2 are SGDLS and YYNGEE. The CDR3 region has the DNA TGTGCCAGCAGTTACGCTCTACAGGGCTCGGGAGAGACCCAGTACTTC. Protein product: CASSYALQGSGETQYF.

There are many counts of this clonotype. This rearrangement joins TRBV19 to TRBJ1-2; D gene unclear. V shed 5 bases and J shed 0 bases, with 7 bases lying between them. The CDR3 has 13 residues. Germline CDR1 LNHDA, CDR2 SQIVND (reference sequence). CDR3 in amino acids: CASSDIANYGYTF. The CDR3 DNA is TGTGCCAGTAGTGACATAGCTAACTATGGCTACACCTTC.

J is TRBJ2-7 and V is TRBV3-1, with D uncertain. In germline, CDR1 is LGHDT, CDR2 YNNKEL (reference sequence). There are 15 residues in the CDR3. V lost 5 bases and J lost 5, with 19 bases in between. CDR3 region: CASSINFASINEQYF. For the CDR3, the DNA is TGTGCCAGCAGCATAAATTTTGCCTCCATCAACGAGCAGTACTTC.

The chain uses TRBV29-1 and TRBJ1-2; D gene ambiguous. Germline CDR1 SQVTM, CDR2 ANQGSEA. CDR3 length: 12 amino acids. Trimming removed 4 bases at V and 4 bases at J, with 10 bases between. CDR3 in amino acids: CSVVRGTYGYTF. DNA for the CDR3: TGCAGCGTTGTTCGAGGCACCTATGGCTACACCTTC.

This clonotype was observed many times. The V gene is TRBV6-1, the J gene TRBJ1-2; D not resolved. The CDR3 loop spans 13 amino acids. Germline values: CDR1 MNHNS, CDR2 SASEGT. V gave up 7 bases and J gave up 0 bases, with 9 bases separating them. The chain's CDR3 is CASKYGANYGYTF. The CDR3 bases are TGTGCCAGCAAGTATGGAGCTAACTATGGCTACACCTTC.

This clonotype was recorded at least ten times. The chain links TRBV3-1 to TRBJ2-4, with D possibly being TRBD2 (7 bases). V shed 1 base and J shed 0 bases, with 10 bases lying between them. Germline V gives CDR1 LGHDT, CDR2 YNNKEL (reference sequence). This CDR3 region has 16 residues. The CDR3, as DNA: TGTGCCAGCAGCCAAGGGCGGGGGCTAGCCAAAAACATTCAGTACTTC. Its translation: CASSQGRGLAKNIQYF.

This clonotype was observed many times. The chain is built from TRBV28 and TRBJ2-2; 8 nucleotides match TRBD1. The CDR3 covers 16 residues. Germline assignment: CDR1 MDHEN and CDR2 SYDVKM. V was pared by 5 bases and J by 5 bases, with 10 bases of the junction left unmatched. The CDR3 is CASSPGQGARTGELFF. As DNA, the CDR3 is TGTGCCAGCAGTCCCGGCCAGGGGGCAAGAACCGGGGAGCTGTTTTTT.

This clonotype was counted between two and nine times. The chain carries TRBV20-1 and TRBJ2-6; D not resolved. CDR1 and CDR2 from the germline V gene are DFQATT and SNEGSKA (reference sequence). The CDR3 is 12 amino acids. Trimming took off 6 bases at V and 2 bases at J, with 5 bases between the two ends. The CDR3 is CSAITGANVLTF. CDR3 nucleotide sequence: TGCAGTGCCATTACTGGGGCCAACGTCCTGACTTTC.

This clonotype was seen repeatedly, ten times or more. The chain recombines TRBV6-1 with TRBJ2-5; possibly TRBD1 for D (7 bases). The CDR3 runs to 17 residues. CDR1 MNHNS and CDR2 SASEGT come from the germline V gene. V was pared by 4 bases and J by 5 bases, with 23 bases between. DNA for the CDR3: TGTGCCAGCAGTGGATTGCGGGACCCCAAGGGGGCGGAGACCCAGTACTTC. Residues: CASSGLRDPKGAETQYF.

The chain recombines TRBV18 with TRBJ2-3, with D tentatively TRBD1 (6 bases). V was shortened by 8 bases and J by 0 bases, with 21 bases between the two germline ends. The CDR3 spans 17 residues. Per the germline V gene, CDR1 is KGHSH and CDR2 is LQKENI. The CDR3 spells CASTRDTKIRSTDTQYF. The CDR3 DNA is TGTGCCAGCACCCGGGACACCAAAATCAGAAGCACAGATACGCAGTATTTT.